This T cell receptor beta chain was captured by sequencing in a study of neurological immune-mediated disorders. Findings and caveats of the study: Multiple sclerosis patients had less TCR clonal expansion than even healthy controls, unlike HTLV-1-associated myelopathy. Across subjects, expanded clones had no CDR3 amino acid sequences in common, pointing to private repertoires in all groups.

As for time point: longitudinal time-point 2. The unsorted libraries were made from 2 million PBMCs kept at -80 C. This clonotype has ten or more counts. Its specificity is unknown. The cDNA was generated through 5'RACE incorporating 10-nucleotide random UMIs. In TCRdb, the 5' RACE reads were re-called with MiXCR into one record per CDR3 protein. The sample records roughly 48,000 distinct CDR3 sequences, under 15% being singletons. Germline CDR1 is MNHEY and CDR2 is SVGAGI. This CDR3 comprises 12 residues. The V end was cut by 0 bases, the J end by 9 bases, with 6 bases between. The sequencing input was PBMCs. This TCR came from a male donor with HTLV-1-associated myelopathy (HAM/TSP). V and J are TRBV6-5 and TRBJ2-1, with D unclear. This chain's CDR3 is CASSYSDGEQFF. The CDR3 DNA reads TGTGCCAGCAGTTACTCGGACGGTGAGCAGTTCTTC.